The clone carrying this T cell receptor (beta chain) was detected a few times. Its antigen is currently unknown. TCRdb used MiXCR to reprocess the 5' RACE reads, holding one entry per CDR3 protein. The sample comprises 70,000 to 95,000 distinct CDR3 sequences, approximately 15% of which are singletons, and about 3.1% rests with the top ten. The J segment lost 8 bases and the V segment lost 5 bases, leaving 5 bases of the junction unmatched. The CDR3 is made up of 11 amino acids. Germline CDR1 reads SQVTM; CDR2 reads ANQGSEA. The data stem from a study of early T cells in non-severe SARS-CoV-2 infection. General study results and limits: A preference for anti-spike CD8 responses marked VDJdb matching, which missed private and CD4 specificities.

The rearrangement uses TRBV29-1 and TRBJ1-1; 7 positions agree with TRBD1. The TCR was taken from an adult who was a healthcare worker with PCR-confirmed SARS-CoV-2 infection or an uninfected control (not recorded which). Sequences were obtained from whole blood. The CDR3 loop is CSVPWGQEAFF. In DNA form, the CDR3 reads TGCAGCGTTCCCTGGGGACAGGAAGCTTTCTTT.